This entry concerns a single TCR beta chain. Its antigen remains unidentified. This CDR3 contains 11 residues. Germline V gene lookup returns CDR1 MDHEN and CDR2 SYDVKM. These data are taken from a study of cytomegalovirus exposure and HLA in healthy donors. Regarding the study as a whole: Despite most TCR sequences being rare, some public TCRs occurred in many donors. In a later analysis, TCR beta V- and J-gene trimming was associated with a missense DCLRE1C variant.

The study ran its PCR with 60 Vbeta and 13 Jbeta primers. Profiling relied on immunoSEQ multiplex PCR, and the TCRdb table lists in-frame clones only, not all of them. The repertoire holds hundreds of thousands of clones, with about 75% as singletons. The TCR was taken from a male donor in good health and CMV-seronegative. The V gene is TRBV28, the J gene TRBJ2-5; D gene uncertain. The J call is in doubt because the DNA end fits TRBJ2-7 better. Material for sequencing was PBMCs. CDR3 in DNA: TGTGCCAGCAGTTTTAGCACCGAGCAGTACTTC. As protein: CASSFSTEQYF.